Listed here are 29 T cell receptor beta chains from one sample, sequenced in a study of persistence of HIV-infected CD4 T cells. Antigens of these TCRs are unknown. Sequencing used immunoSEQ version 4 in survey mode. The method was immunoSEQ multiplex PCR; TCRdb's version includes in-frame clones alone and lacks a portion of them. This sample has more than 30,000 clones, with more than 75% found just once. Stimulation used 10 ug/mL lysate from CMV-infected fibroblasts. CD40L-negative CD69-negative CD45RO-high memory CD4+ T cells were sorted as populations depleted of antigen-responding cells. Sequencing used CD4+ T cells sorted from PBMCs after approximately 19-hour stimulation, obtained from a patient who received antiretroviral therapy. These receptor sequences come from an adult woman with HIV who was CMV-seropositive.

The chain employs TRBV19 and TRBJ2-7; D call uncertain. V was pared by 5 bases and J by 0 bases, with 8 bases between. The CDR3 is 13 residues long. Germline loops: CDR1 LNHDA, CDR2 SQIVND (reference sequence). The CDR3, as DNA: TGTGCCAGTAGTGTGACCAACTCCTACGAGCAGTACTTC. Protein sequence: CASSVTNSYEQYF. Looking up the rest from reference TRBV19 and TRBJ2-7 gives the full variable domain: DGGITQSPKYLFRKEGQNVTLSCEQNLNHDAMYWYRQDPGQGLRLIYYSQIVNDFQKGDIAEGYSVSREKKESFPLTVTSAQKNPTAFYLCASSVTNSYEQYFGPGTRLTVT.

This chain links TRBV6-2 or TRBV6-3 with TRBJ2-7; TRBD2 agrees at 10 bases. CDR1 MNHEY and CDR2 SVGEGT come from the germline V gene. The CDR3 has 17 amino acids. The J segment lost 5 bases and the V segment lost 2 bases, leaving 12 bases of the junction unmatched. The CDR3 sequence: CASSYPTSGVARDEQYF. The CDR3 DNA follows: TGTGCCAGCAGTTACCCAACTAGCGGGGTAGCTCGGGACGAGCAGTACTTC.

This chain connects TRBV6-6 to TRBJ1-3, with no clear D. Trimming stripped 6 bases from V and 8 bases from J, with 8 bases between. The CDR3 runs 11 residues. Germline loops: CDR1 MNHNY, CDR2 SVGAGI (reference sequence). DNA of the CDR3: TGTGCCAGCAGCGCGGGAGACACCATATATTTT. Translated, it gives CASSAGDTIYF.

The genes are TRBV3-1 (or the pseudogene TRBV3-2) and TRBJ2-5; the D is unclear. With 1 base removed from V and 4 bases from J, the gap between germline ends came to 4 bases. CDR3 length: 12 residues. The germline gives CDR1 LGHDT, CDR2 YNNKEL (reference sequence). The CDR3 loop reads CASSQGIETQYF. The CDR3 DNA reads TGTGCCAGCAGCCAAGGGATAGAGACCCAGTACTTC.

This clone was observed a handful of times. The sample carries other DNA sequences with the same CDR3. J is TRBJ2-1 and V is TRBV5-4; 9 bases line up with TRBD2. Losses at the gene ends were 4 bases for V and 0 bases for J; bases not matched to a gene: 5. Germline V lookup: CDR1 SGHNT, CDR2 YYREEE (reference sequence). The CDR3 is made up of 16 amino acids. The CDR3 DNA reads as TGTGCCAGCAGCGTCAGCGGGAGGAGCTCCTACAATGAGCAGTTCTTC. It specifies CASSVSGRSSYNEQFF.

The chain carries TRBV5-5 and TRBJ2-5; possibly TRBD2 for D (7 bases). V lost 3 bases and J 4 bases, leaving 19 bases between the germline ends. Germline-derived CDR1 and CDR2 are SGHKS and YYEKEE (reference sequence). This CDR3 region has 16 residues. CDR3 DNA sequence: TGTGCCAGCAGCTCCCGCAGGGGAGGGGGGAGAGAGACCCAGTACTTC. Translation: CASSSRRGGGRETQYF.

This chain joins TRBV18 and TRBJ1-5; no definite D call. Germline CDR1 reads KGHSH; CDR2 reads LQKENI. V was trimmed by 0 bases and J by 6 bases, leaving 6 bases between them. This CDR3 comprises 13 residues. The CDR3 nucleotides are TGTGCCAGCTCACCACCGTCAGGTCAGCCCCAGCATTTT. Translation gives CASSPPSGQPQHF.

The CDR3 DNA is TGTGCCAGCAGTAGGACAGGAAACAGTAAAGAGACCCAGTACTTC. Amino acids: CASSRTGNSKETQYF. V gene TRBV27 combines with J gene TRBJ2-5, with 7 bases lining up with TRBD1. V lost 5 bases, J lost 3 bases, and 9 bases stayed unmatched. CDR1 is MNHEY, CDR2 SMNVEV, per germline (reference sequence). The length of the CDR3 is 15 residues.

CDR3 nucleotide sequence: TGTGCCACCAGTGATGTCCGGACAGAAGTGTTCTTC. Amino acid sequence: CATSDVRTEVFF. The chain recombines TRBV15 with TRBJ2-1; a weak D match, TRBD1 (6 bases). Trimming pared 6 bases from V and 15 bases from J, leaving 18 bases between. CDR1 is LNHNV, CDR2 YYDKDF, per germline (reference sequence). CDR3 size: 12 residues.

V usage is TRBV19 and J usage is TRBJ2-7; TRBD1 matches at 9 bases. The germline gives CDR1 LNHDA, CDR2 SQIVND (reference sequence). J gave up 4 bases and V 2 bases, and 3 bases lay outside the gene matches. This CDR3 spans 14 amino acids. CDR3 residues: CASSIKQGAYEQYF. The CDR3 region has the DNA TGTGCCAGTAGTATAAAACAGGGGGCTTACGAGCAGTACTTC.

The rearrangement uses TRBV5-6 and TRBJ1-5; D uncertain. With 3 bases removed from V and 0 bases from J, the gap between germline ends came to 13 bases. Germline CDR1 and CDR2: SGHDT and YYEEEE. The CDR3 runs to 16 residues. CDR3 in DNA: TGTGCCAGCAGCTCATCGGGGAGCTATAGCAATCAGCCCCAGCATTTT. Encoded protein: CASSSSGSYSNQPQHF.

This chain joins TRBV5-6 and TRBJ2-3; D is unresolved. CDR1 and CDR2 (germline): SGHDT, YYEEEE. CDR3 length equals 15 residues. The V end lost 4 bases, the J end lost 0 bases, and 12 bases lay between the germline ends. CDR3: CASSPRRASTDTQYF. CDR3 in DNA: TGTGCCAGCAGCCCCCGTCGGGCTAGCACAGATACGCAGTATTTT.

This clone was counted only a few times. The J gene is TRBJ2-2, the V gene TRBV7-2; D gene unclear. From germline, CDR1 is SGHTA and CDR2 FQGNSA. The CDR3 is made up of 15 amino acids. V gave up 3 bases and J gave up 0 bases, with 8 bases separating them. This chain's CDR3 is CASSFGPANTGELFF. Here the CDR3 DNA reads TGTGCCAGCAGCTTTGGGCCCGCGAACACCGGGGAGCTGTTTTTT.

The gene calls are TRBV27 and TRBJ2-6; 7 bases fit TRBD1. Germline V CDR1 and CDR2: MNHEY, SMNVEV (reference sequence). Trimming removed 9 bases from V and 15 bases from J; junction bases left unmatched: 14. There are 13 residues in the CDR3. This CDR3 is CARWGRGYGSLTF. In DNA form, the CDR3 reads TGTGCCAGGTGGGGCAGGGGGTACGGTAGCCTGACTTTC.

V gene TRBV19 combines with J gene TRBJ2-3, with 8 nucleotides matching TRBD1. The CDR3 runs 20 residues. Germline V gene lookup returns CDR1 LNHDA and CDR2 SQIVND (reference sequence). With V trimmed by 4 bases and J by 2 bases, 20 bases remained unmatched. Written as DNA, the CDR3 is TGTGCCAGTAGTAGGCCTATCGCAGCCTATGGACAGGGCCTCACAGATACGCAGTATTTT. This translates into CASSRPIAAYGQGLTDTQYF.

This clone was recorded only once. The rearrangement links TRBV5-1 to TRBJ1-6; possibly TRBD1 for D (6 bases). The CDR3 length is 15 residues. Trimming removed 0 bases at V and 5 bases at J, with 9 bases between. Germline V gene sequence: CDR1 SGHRS, CDR2 YFSETQ. CDR3 bases: TGCGCCAGCAGCTTGGTAGGGGACAATAATTCACCCCTCCACTTT. It codes for CASSLVGDNNSPLHF.

This clone was seen a few times. The gene calls are TRBV29-1 and TRBJ1-1; tentative D call: TRBD1 (5 bases). Germline loops: CDR1 SQVTM, CDR2 ANQGSEA. CDR3 length equals 12 residues. V lost 6 bases to trimming and J lost 10 bases, with 18 bases between them. In DNA form, the CDR3 reads TGCAGCGTCCACGGGGGTTCGCGTGGAGCTTTCTTT. It specifies CSVHGGSRGAFF.

The rearrangement uses TRBV10-2 and TRBJ1-5, with 8 bases aligning to TRBD1. V gave up 4 bases and J gave up 5 bases; unmatched junction bases: 7. The CDR3 has 15 residues. Germline V gene data show CDR1 as WSHSY and CDR2 as SAAADI. CDR3 amino acids: CASSGKNRGDQPQHF. CDR3 nucleotides: TGCGCCAGCAGTGGAAAGAACAGGGGGGATCAGCCCCAGCATTTT.

This sequence joins TRBV2 and TRBJ2-1; D possibly corresponds to TRBD1 (6 bases). The CDR3 has 13 amino acids. Germline V gene lookup returns CDR1 SNHLY and CDR2 FYNNEI. V lost 2 bases, J lost 8 bases, and 10 bases lay in between. DNA of the CDR3: TGTGCCAGCAGTGAAAACAGGGACCATGAGCAGTTCTTC. Translation: CASSENRDHEQFF.

J is TRBJ1-6 and V is TRBV5-1; D might be TRBD1 (5 bases). Trimming removed 3 bases at V and 5 bases at J, with 9 bases between. Germline V lookup: CDR1 SGHRS, CDR2 YFSETQ. The CDR3 is made up of 14 amino acids. The chain's CDR3 is CASSWGDHNSPLHF. The CDR3 bases are TGCGCCAGCAGCTGGGGGGACCATAATTCACCCCTCCACTTT.

This clone was detected only a few times. The chain combines TRBV27 with TRBJ1-1, with D possibly matching TRBD1 (6 bases). The CDR3 runs to 16 residues. Trimming took off 0 bases at V and 0 bases at J, with 11 bases between the two ends. Germline assignment: CDR1 MNHEY and CDR2 SMNVEV (reference sequence). The CDR3 DNA reads as TGTGCCAGCAGTTTATCGGGGGCTTCAATGAACACTGAAGCTTTCTTT. Its translation is CASSLSGASMNTEAFF.

This chain connects TRBV12-3 or TRBV12-4 to TRBJ2-4; the D gene is possibly TRBD2 (7 bases). This CDR3 has 13 residues. Between the trimmed V and J ends, which lost 6 bases and 5 bases, there was a span of 11 bases. The CDR3 spells CASSRGAQNIQYF. Written as DNA, the CDR3 is TGTGCCAGCAGCCGGGGGGCCCAAAACATTCAGTACTTC.

V and J are TRBV15 and TRBJ2-7; D is unclear. Germline V CDR1 and CDR2: LNHNV, YYDKDF (reference sequence). This CDR3 is built from 15 residues. V lost 0 bases, J lost 1 base, and 10 bases lay in between. CDR3 bases: TGTGCCACCAGCAGAGATCTTGTGGGGTCCTACGAGCAGTACTTC. It specifies CATSRDLVGSYEQYF.

The chain employs TRBV24-1 and TRBJ2-1; possibly TRBD2 for D (5 bases). Germline CDR1 and CDR2: KGHDR and SFDVKD. The CDR3 contains 13 residues. Trimming took off 9 bases at V and 3 bases at J, with 11 bases between the two ends. For the CDR3, the DNA is TGTGCCACCTCCACCCGGGGCTACAATGAGCAGTTCTTC. This encodes CATSTRGYNEQFF.

The chain employs TRBV27 and TRBJ2-7; TRBD1 might be the D (6 bases). V was trimmed by 3 bases and J by 3 bases, leaving 9 bases between them. CDR3 length equals 13 residues. Germline V gives CDR1 MNHEY, CDR2 SMNVEV (reference sequence). In nucleotides, the CDR3 is TGTGCCAGCAGTTTGCTACAGGGCTACGAGCAGTACTTC. The encoded protein is CASSLLQGYEQYF.

CDR3 in amino acids: CALRGGRGTEAFF. CDR3 nucleotides: TGTGCCCTCCGGGGGGGGCGGGGAACTGAAGCTTTCTTT. The V call is TRBV10-3, the J call TRBJ1-1, with D possibly being TRBD1 (6 bases). The germline gives CDR1 ENHRY, CDR2 SYGVKD. This CDR3 comprises 13 residues. V lost 11 bases and J lost 5, with 18 bases in between.

The genes are TRBV5-6 and TRBJ2-7; perhaps TRBD1 as D (5 bases). This CDR3 has 15 amino acids. Looked up from germline, CDR1 is SGHDT and CDR2 is YYEEEE. V lost 1 base to trimming and J lost 3 bases, with 14 bases between them. This CDR3 reads CASSLRGGRSYEQYF. CDR3 in DNA: TGTGCCAGCAGCTTGAGGGGCGGCAGGAGCTACGAGCAGTACTTC.

The rearrangement links TRBV30 to TRBJ1-3; D gene uncertain. There are 15 residues in the CDR3. Trimming cost V 4 bases and J 3 bases, with 16 bases left between them. Looked up from germline, CDR1 is GTSNPN and CDR2 is SVGIG (reference sequence). Here the CDR3 reads CAWKAGVNRGNTIYF. CDR3 nucleotide sequence: TGTGCCTGGAAGGCCGGGGTTAACCGTGGAAACACCATATATTTT.

The chain recombines TRBV2 with TRBJ2-1, with TRBD1 matching over 8 bases. This CDR3 region has 14 residues. Germline trimming cut 8 bases from V and 8 bases from J; bases unmatched to any gene: 11. Germline values: CDR1 SNHLY, CDR2 FYNNEI. The CDR3 region has the DNA TGTGCCAGCGTTAGACAGGGGATCGGGGATGAGCAGTTCTTC. This encodes CASVRQGIGDEQFF.